This section outlines one T cell receptor (beta chain) sequence together with its context. This CDR3 comprises 15 residues. CDR1 SGHTA and CDR2 FQGNSA come from the germline V gene. After removal of 5 bases from V and 4 bases from J, the junction contained 8 bases not matched to a gene. Produced via immunoSEQ multiplex PCR; TCRdb's table is partial and in-frame only. This table holds over 120,000 clones, roughly nine tenths found once. This sample was included in a study of T cell responses to AZD1222 COVID-19 vaccine. Across the whole study: Analysis merged second doses at about 4 or about 12 weeks.

The receptor was isolated from an adult in good health. The chain combines TRBV7-2 with TRBJ2-3; 8 bases align to TRBD2. This sample comprised peripheral blood, obtained on day 0 of AZD1222 vaccination. In nucleotides, the CDR3 is TGTGCCAGCAGCGCTGGAGCGGGAGTGGCAGATACGCAGTATTTT. This codes for CASSAGAGVADTQYF.